The next 17 T cell receptor beta chains were all read from a single sample in a study of identical twins. MiXCR, run by TCRdb on the 5' RACE reads, gives a single entry per CDR3 protein. The data contain 200,000 to 250,000 distinct CDR3 sequences, about 7.5% of them singletons. Separately, the same data were catalogued under a study of yellow fever vaccine responses in identical twins.

The sample consisted of memory (CD45RO+) T cells sorted from blood. The origin of the receptors is a woman between 18 and 29 years old in good health.

In this sample, this clonotype turned up a few times. The CDR3 DNA is TGTGCCTGGAAGATCCGGGACAGGAACACCGGGGAGCTGTTTTTT. Translated, it gives CAWKIRDRNTGELFF. The chain recombines TRBV30 with TRBJ2-2; 7 nucleotides align to TRBD1. CDR3 length: 15 residues. Trimming removed 4 bases from V and 1 base from J; junction bases left unmatched: 6. Germline values: CDR1 GTSNPN, CDR2 SVGIG (reference sequence).

This clonotype was seen a few times. This chain joins TRBV20-1 and TRBJ2-5; 8 bases match TRBD2. V shed 4 bases and J 2 bases; nucleotides not matched to a gene: 6. This CDR3 region has 14 residues. The germline CDR1 and CDR2 sequences are DFQATT and SNEGSKA (reference sequence). The CDR3 bases are TGCAGTGCTATTAGAACGGGGGGGCAAGAGACCCAGTACTTC. This encodes CSAIRTGGQETQYF.

In its sample, this clonotype was seen many times. The chain links TRBV5-1 to TRBJ1-3; possible D gene TRBD1, 6 bases. CDR3 length equals 15 residues. V lost 4 bases and J lost 0, with 11 bases in between. Germline assignment: CDR1 SGHRS and CDR2 YFSETQ. The CDR3 coding sequence is TGCGCCAGCAGCGCCCGGGACAACTCTGGAAACACCATATATTTT. Its translation: CASSARDNSGNTIYF. The variable domain in full, with the rest retrieved from reference TRBV5-1 and TRBJ1-3, is KAGVTQTPRYLIKTRGQQVTLSCSPISGHRSVSWYQQTPGQGLQFLFEYFSETQRNKGNFPGRFSGRQFSNSRSEMNVSTLELGDSALYLCASSARDNSGNTIYFGEGSWLTVV.

The table lists this clonotype with a few counts. J is TRBJ1-2 and V is TRBV15; D may be TRBD1 (5 bases). Trimming shortened V by 0 bases and J by 2 bases, and 13 bases separated the two germline ends. Germline values: CDR1 LNHNV, CDR2 YYDKDF (reference sequence). The CDR3 is 16 amino acids. The CDR3 nucleotides read TGTGCCACCAGCAGAGAGATGGGGGGGGAGAACTATGGCTACACCTTC. Translating gives CATSREMGGENYGYTF.

As concerns this clonotype: One junction end does not reproduce the germline sequence, and a read error may be involved. The rearrangement uses TRBV29-1 and TRBJ2-7, with D tentatively TRBD2 (6 bases). The germline CDR1 and CDR2 sequences are SQVTM and ANQGSEA. This CDR3 has 14 amino acids. DNA of the CDR3: TGCAGCGTTGCAACCGGGACTTTACGTTACGATCAGTACTTC. This gives the protein CSVATGTLRYDQYF.

Worth noting for this clonotype: A single base separates this from a much larger clone, so it may be a read error. This rearrangement joins TRBV27 to TRBJ2-2; 8 nucleotides align to TRBD2. V gave up 10 bases and J gave up 5 bases; unmatched junction bases: 12. Germline V gene lookup returns CDR1 MNHEY and CDR2 SMNVEV (reference sequence). This CDR3 has 15 residues. The chain's CDR3 is CATHSGTNGTGELFF. The CDR3 nucleotides are TGTGCCACCCATAGCGGGACTAACGGGACCGGGGAGCTGTTTTTT.

The chain couples TRBV18 to TRBJ2-3; possibly TRBD1 for D (5 bases). This CDR3 has 13 residues. V shed 1 base and J shed 10 bases, with 12 bases lying between them. Germline V lookup: CDR1 KGHSH, CDR2 LQKENI. CDR3 sequence: CASSPQQAKPQYF. CDR3 in DNA: TGTGCCAGCTCACCACAACAGGCGAAGCCGCAGTATTTT.

This clonotype was seen ten or more times. V and J are TRBV24-1 and TRBJ2-2, with D unclear. In germline, CDR1 is KGHDR, CDR2 SFDVKD. This CDR3 comprises 13 residues. The germline V and J ends were trimmed by 6 bases and 6 bases, with 10 bases remaining between them. The CDR3 nucleotides read TGTGCCACCAGTACGGGCGCCTCCGGGGAGCTGTTTTTT. Protein sequence: CATSTGASGELFF.

This clonotype was found a few times. The V and J genes are TRBV25-1 and TRBJ1-4; 10 bases align to TRBD1. Trimming cost V 4 bases and J 1 base; bases outside gene matches: 3. CDR1 and CDR2 from the germline V gene are MGHDK and SYGVNS. The CDR3 loop spans 16 amino acids. The CDR3 sequence: CASSVGDRGTNEKLFF. As DNA, the CDR3 is TGTGCCAGCAGTGTGGGGGACAGGGGAACTAATGAAAAACTGTTTTTT.

The chain combines TRBV6-1 with TRBJ2-2; D remains unclear. CDR1 and CDR2 from the germline V gene are MNHNS and SASEGT. The CDR3 sequence is 14 residues long. Trimming stripped 8 bases from V and 3 bases from J, with 13 bases between. CDR3 amino acids: CASRRDPDTGELFF. The CDR3 DNA follows: TGTGCCAGCCGCAGAGACCCGGACACCGGGGAGCTGTTTTTT.

This clonotype has ten or more counts. This chain joins TRBV6-1 and TRBJ2-2; 8 bases align to TRBD2. V lost 10 bases and J lost 4; bases outside the gene matches: 8. The CDR3 length is 14 residues. Germline CDR1 is MNHNS and CDR2 is SASEGT. The CDR3 region is CANKRELGTGELFF. DNA for the CDR3: TGTGCCAACAAGCGGGAGTTGGGCACCGGGGAGCTGTTTTTT.

This clonotype was found many times. The chain has TRBV29-1 and TRBJ2-7; 8 nucleotides align to TRBD1. The CDR3 sequence is 14 residues long. The germline CDR1 and CDR2 sequences are SQVTM and ANQGSEA. With V trimmed by 3 bases and J by 3 bases, 7 bases remained unmatched. In DNA, the CDR3 is TGCAGCGTTGACGGACAGGGAGGAAGCTACGAGCAGTACTTC. This translates into CSVDGQGGSYEQYF.

The chain carries TRBV6-1 and TRBJ2-7; TRBD1 agrees at 7 bases. Germline trimming cut 6 bases from V and 5 bases from J; bases unmatched to any gene: 13. The CDR3 is 15 residues long. Germline CDR1 and CDR2: MNHNS and SASEGT. CDR3 coding DNA: TGTGCCAGCAGAAGGGGGAACAGGGGTCGCCACGAGCAGTACTTC. Its translation is CASRRGNRGRHEQYF.

This clonotype was seen repeatedly, ten times or more. The chain carries TRBV12-3 or TRBV12-4 and TRBJ1-5, with TRBD1 as a possible D gene (5 bases). This CDR3 region has 13 residues. V gave up 6 bases and J gave up 5 bases, with 11 bases separating them. The CDR3 here is CASSLRVHQPQHF. CDR3 DNA: TGTGCCAGCAGCCTCAGGGTTCATCAGCCCCAGCATTTT.

This clonotype was seen more than once but under ten times. This rearrangement joins TRBV12-3 or TRBV12-4 to TRBJ1-2; D possibly corresponds to TRBD1 (5 bases). This CDR3 region has 18 residues. Trimming removed 1 base at V and 4 bases at J, with 22 bases between. Written as DNA, the CDR3 is TGTGCCAGCAGTTTAGAGATCAGGCTCGGGGAAAGGGGCTATGGCTACACCTTC. Translating gives CASSLEIRLGERGYGYTF.

This clonotype was detected only a few times. J is TRBJ2-7 and V is TRBV27; 9 bases align to TRBD2. The CDR3 is made up of 14 amino acids. With 5 bases clipped from V and 2 bases from J, the junction kept 4 bases outside the gene matches. Germline-derived CDR1 and CDR2 are MNHEY and SMNVEV (reference sequence). Here the CDR3 DNA reads TGTGCCAGCAGTATAGCTAGCGGGACCTACGAGCAGTACTTC. It translates to CASSIASGTYEQYF.

This clonotype was counted ten times or more. The chain recombines TRBV4-3 with TRBJ2-1; tentative D call: TRBD1 (6 bases). This CDR3 region has 15 residues. V dropped 1 base and J dropped 4 bases, with 11 bases sitting between them. The germline V gene encodes CDR1 LGHNA and CDR2 YSLEER. The CDR3 bases are TGCGCCAGCAGCCAAGGACAGGACTCTTACAATGAGCAGTTCTTC. It encodes CASSQGQDSYNEQFF.